The next 26 T cell receptor beta chains were all read from a single sample in a study of blood T cell repertoires in COVID-19. Clones were read by immunoSEQ multiplex PCR, and TCRdb kept only the in-frame ones, dropping some. Altogether hundreds of thousands of clones are present, more than 70% being singletons, with the ten largest covering roughly 12%. Material for sequencing was peripheral blood. Every receptor here comes from a woman aged 45-60 years with COVID-19, enrolled during active disease.

The chain links TRBV19 to TRBJ2-7; weak D call: TRBD1 (6 bases). This CDR3 has 13 amino acids. Germline values: CDR1 LNHDA, CDR2 SQIVND (reference sequence). Trimming left V 7 bases short and J 3 bases short, with 13 bases between. The CDR3 here is CASTGEHGYEQYF. For the CDR3, the DNA is TGTGCCAGTACAGGGGAGCATGGCTACGAGCAGTACTTC.

The chain employs TRBV18 and TRBJ2-7; D remains unclear. Per germline, CDR1 KGHSH and CDR2 LQKENI. CDR3 length: 15 residues. V lost 5 bases to trimming and J lost 7 bases, with 21 bases between them. The CDR3 spells CASSSLNYLSGEQYF. The CDR3 DNA reads as TGTGCCAGCTCATCCCTAAACTACCTCTCCGGAGAGCAGTACTTC.

The chain has TRBV20-1 and TRBJ2-7; D may be TRBD1 (5 bases). This CDR3 spans 16 amino acids. The germline CDR1 and CDR2 sequences are DFQATT and SNEGSKA (reference sequence). Trimming removed 3 bases from V and 0 bases from J, with 18 bases in between. The CDR3 spells CSASIRGAPSSYEQYF. Written as DNA, the CDR3 is TGCAGTGCTAGTATAAGGGGCGCGCCCAGCTCCTACGAGCAGTACTTC.

The CDR3 nucleotides read TGTGCCAGCAGCTTAAGGGGGACAGGAACCACAGATACGCAGTATTTT. The encoded protein is CASSLRGTGTTDTQYF. The V call is TRBV7-8, the J call TRBJ2-3; 8 bases map to TRBD1. V trimming: 2 bases; J trimming: 2 bases; junction bases outside the gene matches: 6. The CDR3 length is 16 residues. Germline V CDR1 and CDR2: SGHVS, FQNEAQ.

The chain couples TRBV19 to TRBJ1-1; D remains unclear. Germline CDR1 and CDR2: LNHDA and SQIVND (reference sequence). This CDR3 spans 13 amino acids. V lost 6 bases and J lost 4, with 12 bases in between. The CDR3 is CASRGLGSTEAFF. The CDR3 DNA reads as TGTGCCAGTAGGGGTCTCGGGTCCACTGAAGCTTTCTTT. The full variable domain, its missing parts supplied by reference TRBV19 and TRBJ1-1, is DGGITQSPKYLFRKEGQNVTLSCEQNLNHDAMYWYRQDPGQGLRLIYYSQIVNDFQKGDIAEGYSVSREKKESFPLTVTSAQKNPTAFYLCASRGLGSTEAFFGQGTRLTVV.

Comments on this clone: At one boundary the junction diverges from the germline segment, which might be a read error. The chain joins TRBV2 to TRBJ1-1; D is uncertain. Germline CDR1 reads SNHLY; CDR2 reads FYNNEI. This CDR3 spans 12 amino acids. CDR3 sequence reads: CASREASSEAFF. The CDR3 DNA is TGTGCCAGCAGGGAAGCGAGTTCTGAGGCTTTCTTT.

CDR3 sequence (DNA): TGTGCCAGCAGTTTAAGTAGGGGTGGCTACACCTTC. This sequence encodes CASSLSRGGYTF. The chain has TRBV12-3 or TRBV12-4 and TRBJ1-2; perhaps TRBD1 as D (5 bases). V was shortened by 2 bases and J by 7 bases, with 8 bases between the two germline ends. This CDR3 spans 12 amino acids.

The V and J genes are TRBV6-5 and TRBJ1-6; D call uncertain. Trimming took off 5 bases at V and 0 bases at J, with 8 bases between the two ends. CDR1 MNHEY and CDR2 SVGAGI come from the germline V gene. The CDR3 is 15 amino acids. The CDR3 coding sequence is TGTGCCAGCAGTCCCGTCTCCTCCTATAATTCACCCCTCCACTTT. It is translated as CASSPVSSYNSPLHF.

This chain connects TRBV2 to TRBJ1-4; a possible D gene is TRBD1 (6 bases). The ends were cut back, 5 bases at V and 7 bases at J, with 14 bases in the middle. The V gene's germline CDR1 is SNHLY and CDR2 FYNNEI. The CDR3 runs to 14 residues. The CDR3 loop reads CASSKGVLSEKLFF. The CDR3 region has the DNA TGTGCCAGCAGTAAGGGGGTTTTGAGTGAAAAACTGTTTTTT.

Worth noting for this clone: Other nucleotide sequences from this sample produce the same CDR3. The V call is TRBV28, the J call TRBJ1-1, with a weak D call TRBD1 (6 bases). This CDR3 spans 15 amino acids. CDR1 is MDHEN, CDR2 SYDVKM, per germline. The V and J ends lost 0 bases and 5 bases respectively, with 13 bases between them. CDR3 nucleotides: TGTGCCAGCAGTTTATGGGGGCAGGGGTATACTGAAGCTTTCTTT. This gives the protein CASSLWGQGYTEAFF.

The chain joins TRBV9 to TRBJ2-6; possibly TRBD1 for D (5 bases). V was pared by 4 bases and J by 2 bases, with 10 bases between. The CDR3 totals 15 residues. The germline V gene has CDR1 SGDLS and CDR2 YYNGEE. CDR3: CASSPFRAGANVLTF. Here the CDR3 DNA reads TGTGCCAGCAGCCCCTTCAGGGCTGGGGCCAACGTCCTGACTTTC.

The V call is TRBV6-5, the J call TRBJ2-5; maybe TRBD1 (6 bases). Germline V gene lookup returns CDR1 MNHEY and CDR2 SVGAGI. The CDR3 consists of 15 residues. Trimming took off 5 bases at V and 3 bases at J, with 16 bases between the two ends. The DNA of the CDR3 is TGTGCCAGCAGTACCAGGGGACGGAGAGAAGAGACCCAGTACTTC. Its protein product is CASSTRGRREETQYF.

The chain combines TRBV4-2 with TRBJ2-3; 10 positions match TRBD2. The CDR3 is 18 amino acids. Germline CDR1 and CDR2: LGHNA and YNFKEQ. V lost 0 bases, J lost 2 bases, and 8 bases stayed unmatched. CDR3 amino acids: CASSQEGWGTSVTDTQYF. CDR3 coding DNA: TGTGCCAGCAGCCAAGAGGGGTGGGGGACTAGCGTCACAGATACGCAGTATTTT.

The chain has TRBV6-5 and TRBJ1-6; 7 nucleotides match TRBD1. The junction had 7 bases not matched to a gene; V was cut back by 7 bases and J by 7 bases. The CDR3 is made up of 14 amino acids. The germline CDR1 and CDR2 sequences are MNHEY and SVGAGI. The CDR3 region is CASKGAGPNSPLHF. The CDR3 DNA is TGTGCCAGCAAGGGGGCAGGGCCAAATTCACCCCTCCACTTT.

The V gene is TRBV6-5, the J gene TRBJ1-1; 9 nucleotides line up with TRBD1. From germline, CDR1 is MNHEY and CDR2 SVGAGI. V dropped 0 bases and J dropped 5; count of bases not matched to a gene: 1. The CDR3 contains 14 residues. CDR3 coding DNA: TGTGCCAGCAGTTACTCACAGGGGGCAACTGAAGCTTTCTTT. The encoded protein is CASSYSQGATEAFF.

This sequence joins TRBV4-1 and TRBJ1-3; D remains ambiguous. Trimming took off 0 bases at V and 4 bases at J, with 7 bases between the two ends. The CDR3 has 14 amino acids. Germline CDR1 and CDR2: MGHRA and YSYEKL. This CDR3 reads CASSQDPLGNTIYF. In DNA form, the CDR3 reads TGCGCCAGCAGCCAAGATCCGTTGGGAAACACCATATATTTT.

The chain joins TRBV6-1 to TRBJ1-2, with 7 bases lining up with TRBD1. V lost 3 bases and J lost 7; bases outside the gene matches: 5. This CDR3 is 13 amino acids long. Germline-derived CDR1 and CDR2 are MNHNS and SASEGT. In DNA, the CDR3 is TGTGCCAGCAGTGATAGACAGGGTGGTGGCTACACCTTC. It is translated as CASSDRQGGGYTF.

The chain couples TRBV30 to TRBJ1-3; D not certain. Trimming removed 0 bases at V and 0 bases at J, with 12 bases between. Germline CDR1 reads GTSNPN; CDR2 reads SVGIG (reference sequence). The CDR3 spans 16 residues. The CDR3 DNA reads TGTGCCTGGAGTGTACCCAGGTCGAGCTCTGGAAACACCATATATTTT. Translation gives CAWSVPRSSSGNTIYF.

The J gene is TRBJ2-7, the V gene TRBV9; D ambiguous. Germline V CDR1 and CDR2: SGDLS, YYNGEE. The length of the CDR3 is 11 residues. Trimming took off 9 bases at V and 5 bases at J, with 12 bases between the two ends. The CDR3, as DNA: TGTGCCACCAAAGCGACCCACGAGCAGTACTTC. Encoded protein: CATKATHEQYF.

V and J are TRBV12-3 or TRBV12-4 and TRBJ1-1, with D perhaps TRBD1 (6 bases). Between the trimmed V and J ends, which lost 6 bases and 5 bases, there was a span of 13 bases. The CDR3 covers 13 residues. The DNA of the CDR3 is TGTGCCAGCAGCCCACAGGGTTGGACTGAAGCTTTCTTT. Its protein product is CASSPQGWTEAFF.

The CDR3 is CASSPLAASSYNEQFF. The CDR3 DNA reads as TGCGCCAGCAGCCCTCTAGCGGCGAGCTCCTACAATGAGCAGTTCTTC. J is TRBJ2-1 and V is TRBV5-1, with 7 bases matching TRBD2. The CDR3 runs 16 residues. Per germline, CDR1 SGHRS and CDR2 YFSETQ. The ends lost 4 bases at V and 0 bases at J; junction bases unmatched: 7.

The V and J genes are TRBV5-6 and TRBJ2-2; TRBD1 matches at 8 bases. The CDR3 loop spans 12 amino acids. The ends lost 3 bases at V and 10 bases at J; junction bases unmatched: 2. The germline V gene has CDR1 SGHDT and CDR2 YYEEEE. The CDR3 coding sequence is TGTGCCAGCAGCTGGGGACAGGCGGAGCTGTTTTTT. This translates into CASSWGQAELFF.

The chain joins TRBV6-2 or TRBV6-3 to TRBJ1-2; no reliable D call. The CDR3 consists of 12 residues. Trimming removed 6 bases from V and 7 bases from J, with 12 bases in between. CDR1 and CDR2 from the germline V gene are MNHEY and SVGEGT. The CDR3 DNA reads TGTGCCAGCAGCAACGCCGAGGTTGGCTACACCTTC. It encodes CASSNAEVGYTF.

The chain uses TRBV5-5 and TRBJ2-5; the match to TRBD1 covers 10 bases. Germline V CDR1 and CDR2: SGHKS, YYEKEE (reference sequence). The CDR3 is made up of 17 amino acids. The ends lost 2 bases at V and 5 bases at J; junction bases unmatched: 12. The CDR3 spells CASSFRQGAGRGETQYF. CDR3 bases: TGTGCCAGCAGCTTCAGACAGGGGGCGGGCCGTGGTGAGACCCAGTACTTC.

The rearrangement links TRBV9 to TRBJ2-3; 10 bases match TRBD2. CDR3 length: 14 amino acids. With V trimmed by 4 bases and J by 6 bases, 5 bases remained unmatched. The V gene's germline CDR1 is SGDLS and CDR2 YYNGEE. In DNA, the CDR3 is TGTGCCAGCAGCCCAAGCGGGGGGGCGGATACGCAGTATTTT. It specifies CASSPSGGADTQYF.

This chain uses TRBV6-5 with TRBJ1-3; TRBD1 matches at 7 bases. The V gene's germline CDR1 is MNHEY and CDR2 SVGAGI. Germline trimming cut 2 bases from V and 2 bases from J; bases unmatched to any gene: 3. CDR3 length: 15 amino acids. The CDR3 region is CASSYGGTAGNTIYF. The CDR3 DNA follows: TGTGCCAGCAGTTACGGAGGGACAGCTGGAAACACCATATATTTT.